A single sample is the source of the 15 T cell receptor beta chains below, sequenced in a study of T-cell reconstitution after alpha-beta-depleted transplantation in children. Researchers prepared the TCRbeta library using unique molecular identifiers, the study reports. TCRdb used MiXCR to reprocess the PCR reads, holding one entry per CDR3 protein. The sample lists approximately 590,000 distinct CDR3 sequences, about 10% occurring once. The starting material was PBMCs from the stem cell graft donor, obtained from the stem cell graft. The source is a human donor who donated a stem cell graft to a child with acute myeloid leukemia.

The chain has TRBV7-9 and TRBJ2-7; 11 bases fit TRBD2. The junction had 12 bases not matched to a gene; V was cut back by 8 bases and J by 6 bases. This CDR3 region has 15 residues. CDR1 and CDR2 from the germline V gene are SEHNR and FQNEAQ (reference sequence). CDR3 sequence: CASAKTSGSSAEQYF. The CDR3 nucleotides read TGTGCCAGCGCGAAAACTAGCGGGAGTTCGGCCGAGCAGTACTTC.

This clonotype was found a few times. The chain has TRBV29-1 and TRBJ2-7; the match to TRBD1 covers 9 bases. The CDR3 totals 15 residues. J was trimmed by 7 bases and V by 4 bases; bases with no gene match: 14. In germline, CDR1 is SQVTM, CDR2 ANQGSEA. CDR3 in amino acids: CSVAFPSGTGYEQYF. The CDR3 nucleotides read TGCAGCGTTGCATTCCCTTCCGGGACAGGGTATGAGCAGTACTTC.

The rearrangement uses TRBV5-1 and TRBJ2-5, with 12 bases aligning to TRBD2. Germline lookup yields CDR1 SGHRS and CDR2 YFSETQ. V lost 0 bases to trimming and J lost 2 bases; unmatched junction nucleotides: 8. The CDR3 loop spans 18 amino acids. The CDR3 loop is CASSLGLAGVPWQETQYF. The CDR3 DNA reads TGCGCCAGCAGCTTGGGACTAGCGGGAGTACCTTGGCAAGAGACCCAGTACTTC.

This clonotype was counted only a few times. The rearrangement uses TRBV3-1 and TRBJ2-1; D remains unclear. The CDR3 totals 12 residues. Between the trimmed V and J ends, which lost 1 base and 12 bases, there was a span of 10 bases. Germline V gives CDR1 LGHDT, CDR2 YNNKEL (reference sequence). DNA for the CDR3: TGTGCCAGCAGCCAAGCTGACACGGGGCAGTTCTTC. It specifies CASSQADTGQFF.

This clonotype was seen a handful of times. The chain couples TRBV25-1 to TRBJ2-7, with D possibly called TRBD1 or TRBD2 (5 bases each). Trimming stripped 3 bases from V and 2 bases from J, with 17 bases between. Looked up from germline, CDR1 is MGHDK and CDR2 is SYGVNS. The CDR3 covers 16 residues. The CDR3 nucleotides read TGTGCCAGCAGTGACCAAACAGGACTCCAACCCTACGAGCAGTACTTC. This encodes CASSDQTGLQPYEQYF.

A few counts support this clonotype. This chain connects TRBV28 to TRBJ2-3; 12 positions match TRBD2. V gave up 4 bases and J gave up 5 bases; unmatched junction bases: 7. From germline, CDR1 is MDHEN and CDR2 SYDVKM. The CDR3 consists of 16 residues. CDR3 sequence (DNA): TGTGCCAGCAGTTCACCTAGCGGGAGGGCCCTAGATACGCAGTATTTT. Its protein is CASSSPSGRALDTQYF.

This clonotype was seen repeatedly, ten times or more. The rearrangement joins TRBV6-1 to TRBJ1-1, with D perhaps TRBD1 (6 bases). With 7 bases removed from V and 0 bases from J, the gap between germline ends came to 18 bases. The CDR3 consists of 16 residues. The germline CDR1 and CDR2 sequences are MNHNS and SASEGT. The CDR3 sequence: CASMGTLGFMNTEAFF. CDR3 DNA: TGTGCCAGCATGGGGACATTGGGTTTTATGAACACTGAAGCTTTCTTT.

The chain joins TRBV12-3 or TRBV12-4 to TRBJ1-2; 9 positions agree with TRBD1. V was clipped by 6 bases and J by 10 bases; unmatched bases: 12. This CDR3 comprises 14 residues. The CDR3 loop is CASSLTRQGGSYTF. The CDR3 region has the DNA TGTGCCAGCAGCCTCACTCGACAGGGGGGCTCCTACACCTTC.

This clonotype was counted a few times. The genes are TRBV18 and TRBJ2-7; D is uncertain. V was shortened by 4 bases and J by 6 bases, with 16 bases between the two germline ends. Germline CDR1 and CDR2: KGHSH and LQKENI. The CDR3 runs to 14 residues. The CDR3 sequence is CASSQEQQVSEQYF. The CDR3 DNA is TGTGCCAGCTCACAGGAGCAGCAGGTGAGCGAGCAGTACTTC.

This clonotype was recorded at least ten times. The CDR3 DNA follows: TGTGCCAGCAGTTACGTGGGAGGCGGCGAGCAGTACTTC. Protein: CASSYVGGGEQYF. V and J are TRBV6-5 and TRBJ2-7; D perhaps matches TRBD2 (6 bases). Trimming removed 2 bases from V and 6 bases from J, with 11 bases in between. This CDR3 has 13 amino acids. Germline assignment: CDR1 MNHEY and CDR2 SVGAGI.

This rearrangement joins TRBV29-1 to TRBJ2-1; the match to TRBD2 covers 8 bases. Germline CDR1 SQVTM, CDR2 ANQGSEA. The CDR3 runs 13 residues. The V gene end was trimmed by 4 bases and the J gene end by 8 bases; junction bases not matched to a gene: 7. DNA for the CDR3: TGCAGCGTTGGTCCGGGAGGGGGGTATGAGCAGTTCTTC. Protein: CSVGPGGGYEQFF.

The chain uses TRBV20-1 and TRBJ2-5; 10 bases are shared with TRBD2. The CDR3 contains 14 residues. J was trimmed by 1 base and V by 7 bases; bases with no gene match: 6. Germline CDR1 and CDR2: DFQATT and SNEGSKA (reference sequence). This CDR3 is CSGVLAGVQETQYF. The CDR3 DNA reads TGCAGTGGGGTGCTAGCGGGGGTCCAAGAGACCCAGTACTTC.

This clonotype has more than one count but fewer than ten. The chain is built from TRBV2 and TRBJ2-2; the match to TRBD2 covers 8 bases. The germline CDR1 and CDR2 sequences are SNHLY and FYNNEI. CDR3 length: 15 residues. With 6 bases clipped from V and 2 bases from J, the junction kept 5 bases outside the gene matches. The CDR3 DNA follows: TGTGCCAGCAGCCAGAGCGGGAGAAACACCGGGGAGCTGTTTTTT. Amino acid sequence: CASSQSGRNTGELFF.

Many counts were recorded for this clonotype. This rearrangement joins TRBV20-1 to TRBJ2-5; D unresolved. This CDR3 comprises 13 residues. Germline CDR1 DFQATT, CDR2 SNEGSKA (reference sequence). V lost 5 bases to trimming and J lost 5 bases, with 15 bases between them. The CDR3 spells CSAARNIRETQYF. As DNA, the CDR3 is TGCAGTGCTGCTCGGAATATTAGGGAGACCCAGTACTTC.

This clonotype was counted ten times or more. CDR3 residues: CASSPYRGAQPQHF. The CDR3 bases are TGTGCCAGCAGTCCCTACAGGGGGGCTCAGCCCCAGCATTTT. The chain carries TRBV27 and TRBJ1-5; 8 bases align to TRBD1. The V gene end was trimmed by 5 bases and the J gene end by 6 bases; junction bases not matched to a gene: 6. Germline CDR1 MNHEY, CDR2 SMNVEV (reference sequence). The CDR3 loop spans 14 amino acids.